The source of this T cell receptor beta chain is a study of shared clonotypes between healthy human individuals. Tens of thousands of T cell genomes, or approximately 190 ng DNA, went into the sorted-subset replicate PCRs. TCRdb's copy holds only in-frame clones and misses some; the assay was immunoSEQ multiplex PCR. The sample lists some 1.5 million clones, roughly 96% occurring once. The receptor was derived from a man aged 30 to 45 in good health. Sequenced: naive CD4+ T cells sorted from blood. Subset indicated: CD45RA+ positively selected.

CDR3 amino acids: CASSNRDRGLYGYTF. For the CDR3, the DNA is TGTGCCAGCAGCAACCGGGACAGGGGACTATATGGCTACACCTTC. The chain carries TRBV21-1 and TRBJ1-2; the D call of TRBD1 is as the table states it, not checked on the DNA. TRBV21-1 is annotated as a pseudogene. This CDR3 has 15 residues.